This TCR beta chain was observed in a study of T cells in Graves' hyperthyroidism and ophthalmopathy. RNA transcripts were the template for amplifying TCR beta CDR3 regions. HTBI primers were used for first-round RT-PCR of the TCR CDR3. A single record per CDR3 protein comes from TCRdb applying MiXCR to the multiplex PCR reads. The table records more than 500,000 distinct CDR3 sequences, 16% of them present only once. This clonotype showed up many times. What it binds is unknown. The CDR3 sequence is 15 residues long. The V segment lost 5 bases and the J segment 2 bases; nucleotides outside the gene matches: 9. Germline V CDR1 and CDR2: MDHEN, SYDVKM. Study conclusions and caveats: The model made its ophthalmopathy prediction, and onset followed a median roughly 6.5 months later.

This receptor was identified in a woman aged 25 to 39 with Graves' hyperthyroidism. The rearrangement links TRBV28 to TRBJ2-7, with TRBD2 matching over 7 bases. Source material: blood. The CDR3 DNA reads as TGTGCCAGCAGTCCGAGCGGGACGGGGACCTACGAGCAGTACTTC. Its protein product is CASSPSGTGTYEQYF.